These T cell receptor beta chains were read from a single sample in a study of T cell responses to AZD1222 COVID-19 vaccine. The table came from immunoSEQ multiplex PCR; TCRdb's copy has only in-frame clones and leaves some out. The sample yields some 130,000 clones, roughly 88% seen once. The input for sequencing was peripheral blood, taken 28 days after the second AZD1222 dose. The receptors were sampled from an adult who received the AZD1222 COVID-19 vaccine. Both conserved end residues are part of each CDR3. A D gene is named only where the DNA matches it firmly. Expanded clones are given a class, and other clones once, few, many or no size at all.

length: 14
J: TRBJ2-7
V: TRBV18
D: NA
size: NA
CDR3: CASSPGDTFYEQYF
DNA: TGTGCCAGCTCACCGGGCGACACTTTCTACGAGCAGTACTTC

length: 14
J: TRBJ2-1
V: TRBV4-3
D: NA
size: NA
CDR3: CASSHNSLGNEQFF
DNA: TGCGCCAGCAGCCATAACTCTTTGGGGAATGAGCAGTTCTTC

length: 16
J: TRBJ2-7
V: TRBV6-2/TRBV6-3
D: TRBD2
size: NA
CDR3: CASSQTGLAGLGEQYF
DNA: TGTGCCAGCAGTCAAACCGGATTAGCGGGACTGGGCGAGCAGTACTTC

length: 19
J: TRBJ2-6
V: TRBV2
D: NA
size: once
CDR3: CASSEGQGRTRSGANVLTF
DNA: TGTGCCAGCAGTGAAGGGCAGGGGAGAACTCGATCTGGGGCCAACGTCCTGACTTTC

length: 14
J: TRBJ2-7
V: TRBV6-1
D: NA
size: NA
CDR3: CASSDDGGIGQQYF
DNA: TGTGCCAGCAGTGATGATGGGGGGATAGGCCAGCAGTACTTC

length: 15
J: TRBJ1-1
V: TRBV7-2
D: NA
size: NA
CDR3: CASSLALDGQAEAFF
DNA: TGTGCCAGCAGCTTAGCGCTAGATGGGCAGGCTGAAGCTTTCTTT

length: 14
J: TRBJ1-6
V: TRBV30
D: TRBD1
size: NA
CDR3: CAWSVWQGETPLHF
DNA: TGTGCCTGGAGTGTATGGCAGGGGGAGACACCCCTCCACTTT

length: 14
J: TRBJ2-3
V: TRBV5-1
D: NA
size: NA
CDR3: CASSFLEGTDTQYF
DNA: TGCGCCAGCAGCTTTTTGGAGGGCACAGATACGCAGTATTTT

length: 18
J: TRBJ2-2
V: TRBV19
D: TRBD2
size: NA
CDR3: CASSLHLFSGDHTGELFF
DNA: TGTGCCAGTAGTCTACACCTTTTTAGCGGGGACCACACCGGGGAGCTGTTTTTT

length: 15
J: TRBJ1-5
V: TRBV2
D: NA
size: NA
CDR3: CASSGPGKVPQPQHF
DNA: TGTGCCAGCAGTGGGCCAGGGAAGGTTCCGCAGCCCCAGCATTTT

length: 14
J: TRBJ1-3
V: TRBV2
D: NA
size: NA
CDR3: CASSLRADGNTIYF
DNA: TGTGCCAGCAGTTTGAGGGCCGACGGAAACACCATATATTTT

length: 12
J: TRBJ2-7
V: TRBV6-1
D: NA
size: NA
CDR3: CASSETYYEQYF
DNA: TGTGCCAGCAGTGAGACTTACTACGAGCAGTACTTC

length: 14
J: TRBJ2-7
V: TRBV19
D: NA
size: NA
CDR3: CASSINPAGDEQYF
DNA: TGTGCCAGTAGTATAAACCCGGCTGGGGACGAGCAGTACTTC

length: 14
J: TRBJ2-5
V: TRBV6-5
D: TRBD1
size: NA
CDR3: CASRPGQGKETQYF
DNA: TGTGCCAGCCGCCCGGGACAGGGAAAAGAGACCCAGTACTTC

length: 19
J: TRBJ1-6
V: TRBV4-3
D: NA
size: once
CDR3: CASSQVAGLDLLYNSPLHF
DNA: TGCGCCAGCAGCCAAGTAGCAGGGTTAGATCTTCTCTATAATTCACCCCTCCACTTT

length: 14
J: TRBJ1-2
V: TRBV19
D: NA
size: NA
CDR3: CASSIYPANYGYTF
DNA: TGTGCCAGTAGTATCTATCCGGCCAACTATGGCTACACCTTC

length: 15
J: TRBJ2-7
V: TRBV28
D: TRBD1
size: NA
CDR3: CASRRRLTGGNEQYF
DNA: TGTGCCAGCCGTCGTCGTCTTACAGGGGGCAACGAGCAGTACTTC

length: 13
J: TRBJ1-1
V: TRBV5-1
D: NA
size: once
CDR3: CASSYRVNTEAFF
DNA: TGCGCCAGCAGCTATCGAGTGAACACTGAAGCTTTCTTT

length: 14
J: TRBJ1-1
V: TRBV3-1/TRBV3-2
D: NA
size: NA
CDR3: CASSQDGSGLEAFF
DNA: TGTGCCAGCAGCCAAGACGGTTCAGGGCTTGAAGCTTTCTTT

length: 16
J: TRBJ1-1
V: TRBV5-1
D: NA
size: NA
CDR3: CASSLQQPGTNTEAFF
DNA: TGCGCCAGCAGCTTGCAACAGCCGGGGACCAACACTGAAGCTTTCTTT

length: 16
J: TRBJ2-3
V: TRBV6-2/TRBV6-3
D: TRBD2
size: NA
CDR3: CASSSQTSGRTNTQYF
DNA: TGTGCCAGCAGTTCTCAGACTAGCGGGAGGACAAATACGCAGTATTTT

length: 15
J: TRBJ1-5
V: TRBV10-3
D: NA
size: NA
CDR3: CAISERSGSNQPQHF
DNA: TGTGCCATCAGTGAGAGGTCAGGGAGCAATCAGCCCCAGCATTTT

length: 14
J: TRBJ2-7
V: TRBV6-2/TRBV6-3
D: NA
size: few
CDR3: CASSPPTAFYEQYF
DNA: TGTGCCAGCAGTCCCCCAACCGCCTTCTACGAGCAGTACTTC

length: 15
J: TRBJ1-3
V: TRBV11-3
D: NA
size: NA
CDR3: CASSLTGISGNTIYF
DNA: TGTGCCAGCAGCTTAACAGGGATTTCTGGAAACACCATATATTTT

length: 16
J: TRBJ2-7
V: TRBV28
D: TRBD2
size: NA
CDR3: CASQMGGSGDADEQYF
DNA: TGTGCCAGTCAAATGGGGGGTAGCGGGGATGCGGACGAGCAGTACTTC

length: 12
J: TRBJ1-3
V: TRBV13
D: NA
size: NA
CDR3: CASSSKGNTIYF
DNA: TGTGCCAGCAGCTCCAAGGGAAACACCATATATTTT

length: 13
J: TRBJ2-1
V: TRBV7-2
D: NA
size: NA
CDR3: CASSLRSRDEQFF
DNA: TGTGCCAGCAGCTTACGGTCAAGGGACGAGCAGTTCTTC

length: 14
J: TRBJ1-5
V: TRBV19
D: TRBD1
size: NA
CDR3: CASSDRVGNQPQHF
DNA: TGTGCCAGTTCGGACAGGGTGGGCAATCAGCCCCAGCATTTT

length: 14
J: TRBJ2-3
V: TRBV30
D: NA
size: NA
CDR3: CAWTNYTRTDTQYF
DNA: TGTGCCTGGACAAACTACACCCGCACAGATACGCAGTATTTT

length: 16
J: TRBJ1-2
V: TRBV4-3
D: TRBD1
size: NA
CDR3: CASSQDREGAGYGYTF
DNA: TGCGCCAGCAGCCAAGATCGAGAGGGGGCTGGGTATGGCTACACCTTC

length: 15
J: TRBJ2-7
V: TRBV28
D: TRBD1
size: NA
CDR3: CASSRDRGIYYEQYF
DNA: TGTGCCAGCAGTCGGGACAGGGGGATATACTACGAGCAGTACTTC

length: 18
J: TRBJ2-3
V: TRBV19
D: TRBD2
size: once
CDR3: CASSRLGERGGRTDTQYF
DNA: TGTGCCAGTAGTAGGCTCGGTGAGCGGGGGGGCCGGACAGATACGCAGTATTTT

length: 14
J: TRBJ2-3
V: TRBV18
D: TRBD2
size: NA
CDR3: CASFYGGSTDTQYF
DNA: TGTGCCAGCTTTTACGGGGGGTCTACAGATACGCAGTATTTT

length: 12
J: TRBJ2-1
V: TRBV6-6
D: TRBD2
size: NA
CDR3: CASSFSGREQFF
DNA: TGTGCCAGCAGTTTTAGCGGGAGGGAGCAGTTCTTC

length: 15
J: TRBJ2-1
V: TRBV24-1
D: NA
size: NA
CDR3: CATSDIRAGPRVQFF
DNA: TGTGCCACCAGTGATATCCGGGCCGGCCCTCGGGTCCAGTTCTTC

length: 16
J: TRBJ2-3
V: TRBV7-8
D: TRBD2
size: NA
CDR3: CASSPLRGSGGDTQYF
DNA: TGTGCCAGCAGCCCATTACGGGGTAGCGGGGGGGATACGCAGTATTTT